The 29 T cell receptor beta chains below come from one sample, sequenced in a study of cytomegalovirus exposure and HLA in healthy donors. With 60 Vbeta and 13 Jbeta primers, the PCR was carried out. The protocol was immunoSEQ multiplex PCR, while the TCRdb copy is restricted to in-frame clones and leaves out a portion. The profile covers more than 100,000 clones, with just over 15% appearing a single time and under 2.5% taken by the ten largest. The sample comprised PBMCs. The receptors stem from a woman between 18 and 30 years old in good health and CMV-seronegative.

This clone was detected a few times. V is TRBV2 and J is TRBJ2-3; 9 positions match TRBD2. Trimming cost V 7 bases and J 4 bases; bases outside gene matches: 9. This CDR3 has 15 amino acids. Germline CDR1 and CDR2: SNHLY and FYNNEI. This CDR3 is CASKSSGNNADTQYF. The CDR3 DNA sequence: TGTGCCAGCAAATCTAGCGGGAACAATGCAGATACGCAGTATTTT.

CDR3 sequence (DNA): TGTGCCAGCAGCTCGGGACAGCGGGAGACCCAGTACTTC. This gives the protein CASSSGQRETQYF. The chain couples TRBV5-6 to TRBJ2-5; 7 positions agree with TRBD1. This CDR3 is 13 amino acids long. CDR1 SGHDT and CDR2 YYEEEE come from the germline V gene. V lost 3 bases and J lost 5; bases outside the gene matches: 4.

The J gene is TRBJ2-7, the V gene TRBV11-2, with 7 bases fitting TRBD2. There are 15 residues in the CDR3. The V and J ends lost 0 bases and 8 bases, in that order; junction bases with no gene match: 10. Germline assignment: CDR1 SGHAT and CDR2 FQNNGV. CDR3 sequence: CASSLDRGEGYKQYF. The DNA of the CDR3 is TGTGCCAGCAGCTTAGATCGGGGGGAAGGGTACAAGCAGTACTTC.

Only a few counts were recorded for this clone. The chain recombines TRBV7-3 with TRBJ2-3; D may be TRBD1 (6 bases). The length of the CDR3 is 16 residues. V was trimmed by 5 bases and J by 4 bases, leaving 19 bases between them. CDR1 and CDR2 from the germline V gene are SGHTA and FQGTGA. CDR3 coding DNA: TGTGCCAGCAGCCCAGGGGCAGGGCTGAGCTCAGATACGCAGTATTTT. It yields the protein CASSPGAGLSSDTQYF.

The table lists this clone with a few counts. The chain joins TRBV5-4 to TRBJ2-1, with 12 nucleotides matching TRBD2. Germline V lookup: CDR1 SGHNT, CDR2 YYREEE (reference sequence). This CDR3 is 15 amino acids long. Germline trimming cut 3 bases from V and 6 bases from J; bases unmatched to any gene: 4. In nucleotides, the CDR3 is TGTGCCAGCAGCTCGGGACTAGCGGGTACCAATGAGCAGTTCTTC. Translated: CASSSGLAGTNEQFF.

The CDR3 loop reads CASMTRLAGNEQFF. The CDR3 bases are TGTGCCAGCATGACAAGGCTAGCGGGAAATGAGCAGTTCTTC. The V call is TRBV6-4, the J call TRBJ2-1; 9 positions match TRBD2. Losses at the gene ends were 7 bases for V and 7 bases for J; bases not matched to a gene: 8. Germline CDR1 MRHNA, CDR2 SNTAGT. CDR3 length equals 14 residues.

The chain employs TRBV5-1 and TRBJ2-7; D may be TRBD1 (6 bases). From germline, CDR1 is SGHRS and CDR2 YFSETQ. V was shortened by 1 base and J by 0 bases, with 17 bases between the two germline ends. The CDR3 is 17 residues long. The CDR3 region is CASSLRTAKVSSYEQYF. CDR3 in DNA: TGCGCCAGCAGCTTGAGGACAGCCAAGGTCTCCTCCTACGAGCAGTACTTC.

This clone has just a few counts. The V and J genes are TRBV6-6 and TRBJ2-6; D call uncertain. Trimming pared 10 bases from V and 2 bases from J, leaving 12 bases between. Germline V gene data show CDR1 as MNHNY and CDR2 as SVGAGI (reference sequence). The CDR3 length is 14 residues. The CDR3 reads CATFYSTGANVLTF. The CDR3 DNA reads as TGTGCCACCTTTTACAGCACTGGGGCCAACGTCCTGACTTTC.

This clone was observed a few times. The V call is TRBV7-9, the J call TRBJ2-2; the D is unclear. The CDR3 has 13 residues. The germline CDR1 and CDR2 sequences are SEHNR and FQNEAQ (reference sequence). The V end was cut by 1 base, the J end by 6 bases, with 6 bases between. In nucleotides, the CDR3 is TGTGCCAGCAGCTTAGTCGGGTCCGGGGAGCTGTTTTTT. Amino acids: CASSLVGSGELFF.

This clone appeared a few times. This rearrangement joins TRBV9 to TRBJ1-5; D might be TRBD1 (5 bases). The CDR3 is made up of 14 amino acids. V was clipped by 0 bases and J by 6 bases, with 10 bases between them. Per germline, CDR1 SGDLS and CDR2 YYNGEE. The CDR3 sequence is CASSVGGEGQPQHF. The DNA of the CDR3 is TGTGCCAGCAGCGTAGGAGGGGAGGGTCAGCCCCAGCATTTT. The whole variable domain, filled in from reference TRBV9 and TRBJ1-5, reads DSGVTQTPKHLITATGQRVTLRCSPRSGDLSVYWYQQSLDQGLQFLIQYYNGEERAKGNILERFSAQQFPDLHSELNLSSLELGDSALYFCASSVGGEGQPQHFGDGTRLSIL.

The gene calls are TRBV19 and TRBJ1-5; 8 nucleotides align to TRBD1. Germline-derived CDR1 and CDR2 are LNHDA and SQIVND (reference sequence). V was pared by 5 bases and J by 5 bases, with 8 bases of the junction left unmatched. This CDR3 is built from 15 residues. The CDR3, as DNA: TGTGCCAGTAGTTTGCGGACAGGGAGTCATCAGCCCCAGCATTTT. It encodes CASSLRTGSHQPQHF.

The V and J genes are TRBV7-9 and TRBJ2-7; a possible D gene is TRBD1 (6 bases). With 3 bases removed from V and 5 bases from J, the gap between germline ends came to 11 bases. From germline, CDR1 is SEHNR and CDR2 FQNEAQ (reference sequence). The CDR3 spans 13 residues. The CDR3 DNA reads TGTGCCAGCAGCTTTACAGGGTACGACGAGCAGTACTTC. Encoded protein: CASSFTGYDEQYF.

This clone showed up just a few times. The rearrangement joins TRBV27 to TRBJ1-5; 9 bases map to TRBD1. This CDR3 is built from 13 residues. Germline assignment: CDR1 MNHEY and CDR2 SMNVEV (reference sequence). V lost 8 bases and J lost 9; bases outside the gene matches: 8. The CDR3: CASWDRAAGPQHF. The CDR3 DNA is TGTGCCAGCTGGGACAGGGCCGCAGGGCCCCAGCATTTT.

This rearrangement joins TRBV9 to TRBJ2-1; TRBD2 agrees at 9 bases. V gave up 4 bases and J gave up 3 bases; unmatched junction bases: 2. Germline CDR1 is SGDLS and CDR2 is YYNGEE. The CDR3 is made up of 14 amino acids. The CDR3 DNA sequence: TGTGCCAGCAGCCCTAGCGGGAACTACAATGAGCAGTTCTTC. This gives the protein CASSPSGNYNEQFF.

This clone turned up a few times. This rearrangement joins TRBV27 to TRBJ2-1; possible D gene TRBD2, 6 bases. From germline, CDR1 is MNHEY and CDR2 SMNVEV (reference sequence). V gave up 5 bases and J gave up 9 bases, with 17 bases separating them. The CDR3 covers 14 residues. CDR3: CASSRGGPLGEQFF. The CDR3 DNA follows: TGTGCCAGCAGTCGAGGAGGGCCCCTCGGTGAGCAGTTCTTC.

This clone was counted between two and nine times. CDR3 protein: CASSLGSGLAGGTQYF. CDR3 DNA: TGTGCCAGCAGCTTAGGGTCGGGGCTAGCGGGAGGGACCCAGTACTTC. The J gene is TRBJ2-5, the V gene TRBV11-2, with TRBD2 matching over 11 bases. This CDR3 is built from 16 residues. The V gene end was trimmed by 1 base and the J gene end by 7 bases; junction bases not matched to a gene: 8. Germline V CDR1 and CDR2: SGHAT, FQNNGV.

This clone occurred a few times. The chain recombines TRBV30 with TRBJ1-2, with D maybe TRBD1 (5 bases). CDR1 GTSNPN and CDR2 SVGIG come from the germline V gene (reference sequence). V lost 4 bases to trimming and J lost 4 bases, with 13 bases between them. The CDR3 spans 13 residues. CDR3 sequence (DNA): TGTGCCTGGATTAAGGCGACAGCCTATGGCTACACCTTC. It yields the protein CAWIKATAYGYTF.

This clone was recorded a few times. V and J are TRBV11-2 and TRBJ2-2; 9 positions agree with TRBD2. V shed 1 base, J shed 4 bases, and the junction held 7 bases outside the gene matches. Germline values: CDR1 SGHAT, CDR2 FQNNGV. CDR3 size: 17 residues. Here the CDR3 DNA reads TGTGCCAGCAGCTTAGGGCCCCTAGCGGGGTTCACCGGGGAGCTGTTTTTT. This translates into CASSLGPLAGFTGELFF.

The rearrangement links TRBV7-6 to TRBJ2-1; the match to TRBD2 covers 9 bases. CDR1 and CDR2 from the germline V gene are SGHVS and FNYEAQ. The CDR3 spans 16 residues. J lost 8 bases, V lost 5 bases, and 13 bases had no gene match. CDR3 in DNA: TGTGCCAGCAGCGGAACCGGGACTAGCTCCGTCGATGAGCAGTTCTTC. Translated, it gives CASSGTGTSSVDEQFF. Looking up the rest from reference TRBV7-6 and TRBJ2-1 gives the full variable domain: GAGVSQSPRYKVTKRGQDVALRCDPISGHVSLYWYRQALGQGPEFLTYFNYEAQQDKSGLPNDRFSAERPEGSISTLTIQRTEQRDSAMYRCASSGTGTSSVDEQFFGPGTRLTVL.

In DNA, the CDR3 is TGTGCCTGGAGTGTATTGTCCTACGAGCAGTACTTC. Protein product: CAWSVLSYEQYF. This rearrangement joins TRBV30 to TRBJ2-5; D call uncertain. The J call could be wrong; TRBJ2-7 is a better fit for the DNA end. The CDR3 loop spans 12 amino acids. Germline values: CDR1 GTSNPN, CDR2 SVGIG (reference sequence).

This clone was seen more than once but under ten times. The chain combines TRBV7-9 with TRBJ1-5; perhaps TRBD1 as D (6 bases). V lost 1 base and J 6 bases, leaving 13 bases between the germline ends. CDR3 length: 15 residues. Per germline, CDR1 SEHNR and CDR2 FQNEAQ (reference sequence). This CDR3 reads CASSLESGQSQPQHF. DNA for the CDR3: TGTGCCAGCAGCTTAGAGTCGGGACAAAGTCAGCCCCAGCATTTT.

This sequence joins TRBV4-3 and TRBJ2-7; perhaps TRBD2 as D (6 bases). With 3 bases removed from V and 0 bases from J, the gap between germline ends came to 12 bases. CDR3 length: 15 residues. Germline values: CDR1 LGHNA, CDR2 YSLEER. The CDR3 region is CASSQEGAYSYEQYF. CDR3 sequence (DNA): TGCGCCAGCAGCCAGGAGGGCGCGTACTCCTACGAGCAGTACTTC.

CDR3 DNA sequence: TGTGCCATCAGTGACCCTGGACTAGCGGGAGGGGCCTACGAGCAGTACTTC. Its translation is CAISDPGLAGGAYEQYF. The chain links TRBV10-3 to TRBJ2-7, with TRBD2 matching over 15 bases. CDR1 ENHRY and CDR2 SYGVKD come from the germline V gene. The CDR3 consists of 17 residues. The ends lost 3 bases at V and 2 bases at J; junction bases unmatched: 5.

The gene calls are TRBV5-1 and TRBJ1-4; D not certain. The germline V and J ends were trimmed by 2 bases and 5 bases, with 10 bases remaining between them. In germline, CDR1 is SGHRS, CDR2 YFSETQ. This CDR3 has 14 residues. This CDR3 reads CASSLNRPNEKLFF. CDR3 DNA sequence: TGCGCCAGCAGCTTAAACAGACCAAATGAAAAACTGTTTTTT.

The rearrangement uses TRBV9 and TRBJ1-5; weak D call: TRBD1 (5 bases). CDR3 length equals 15 residues. Germline CDR1 SGDLS, CDR2 YYNGEE. V was pared by 0 bases and J by 4 bases, with 11 bases between. CDR3 nucleotide sequence: TGTGCCAGCAGCGTAGCAGGGCAGAGAAATCAGCCCCAGCATTTT. This sequence encodes CASSVAGQRNQPQHF.

The chain has TRBV19 and TRBJ1-3, with D possibly matching TRBD1 (5 bases). The CDR3 totals 10 residues. Trimming took 11 bases from V and 6 from J, leaving 8 bases between them. Germline lookup yields CDR1 LNHDA and CDR2 SQIVND (reference sequence). The CDR3 DNA sequence: TGTGCCTGCGGGGCAAACACCATATATTTT. Its protein is CACGANTIYF.

In this sample, this clone turned up a few times. The rearrangement links TRBV6-5 to TRBJ1-5, with TRBD1 as a possible D gene (5 bases). Germline assignment: CDR1 MNHEY and CDR2 SVGAGI. Trimming left V 4 bases short and J 7 bases short, with 14 bases between. The CDR3 runs 14 residues. The CDR3 sequence: CASSSVGGEQPQHF. As DNA, the CDR3 is TGTGCCAGCAGTTCCGTCGGGGGAGAACAGCCCCAGCATTTT.

This clone was picked up a small number of times. The chain employs TRBV6-5 and TRBJ1-5; TRBD1 might be the D (5 bases). This CDR3 contains 15 residues. The V gene lost 6 bases and the J gene lost 3 bases, with 15 bases spanning the gap. CDR1 and CDR2 (germline): MNHEY, SVGAGI. CDR3 protein: CASRGRGQANQPQHF. As DNA, the CDR3 is TGTGCCAGCAGAGGACGCGGACAAGCCAATCAGCCCCAGCATTTT.

There are a few counts of this clone. This rearrangement joins TRBV7-9 to TRBJ1-1; TRBD1 might be the D (6 bases). This CDR3 has 12 amino acids. V gave up 7 bases and J gave up 6 bases, with 12 bases separating them. The germline CDR1 and CDR2 sequences are SEHNR and FQNEAQ (reference sequence). The CDR3: CASITGSAEAFF. CDR3 coding DNA: TGTGCCAGCATCACAGGGAGCGCTGAAGCTTTCTTT. The full variable domain, completed using reference TRBV7-9 and TRBJ1-1, is DTGVSQNPRHKITKRGQNVTFRCDPISEHNRLYWYRQTLGQGPEFLTYFQNEAQLEKSRLLSDRFSAERPKGSFSTLEIQRTEQGDSAMYLCASITGSAEAFFGQGTRLTVV.